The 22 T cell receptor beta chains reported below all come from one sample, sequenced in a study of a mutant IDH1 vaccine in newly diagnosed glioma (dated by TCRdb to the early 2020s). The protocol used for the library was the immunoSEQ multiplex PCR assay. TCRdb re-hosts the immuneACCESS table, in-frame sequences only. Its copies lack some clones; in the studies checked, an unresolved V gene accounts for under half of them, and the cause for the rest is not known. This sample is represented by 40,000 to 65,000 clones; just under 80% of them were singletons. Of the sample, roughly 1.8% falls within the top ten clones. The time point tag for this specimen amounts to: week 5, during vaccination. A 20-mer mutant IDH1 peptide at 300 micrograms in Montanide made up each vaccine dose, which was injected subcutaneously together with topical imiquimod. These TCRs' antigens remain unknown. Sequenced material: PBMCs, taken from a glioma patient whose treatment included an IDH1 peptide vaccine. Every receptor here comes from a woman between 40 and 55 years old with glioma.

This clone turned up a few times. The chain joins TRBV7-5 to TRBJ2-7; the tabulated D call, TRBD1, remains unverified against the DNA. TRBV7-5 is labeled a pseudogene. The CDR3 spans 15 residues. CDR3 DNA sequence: TGTGCCAGAAGCTTGATACCAGACAGGTCCTACGAGCAGTACTTC. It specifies CARSLIPDRSYEQYF.

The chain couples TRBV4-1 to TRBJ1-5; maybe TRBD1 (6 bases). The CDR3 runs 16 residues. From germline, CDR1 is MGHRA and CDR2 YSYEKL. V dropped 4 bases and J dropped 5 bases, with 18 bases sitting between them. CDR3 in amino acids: CASSPRKSGADQPQHF. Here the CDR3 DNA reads TGCGCCAGCAGCCCCCGAAAGTCAGGGGCAGATCAGCCCCAGCATTTT.

CDR3 bases: TGTGCCAGCACCATGGGGGGGAAAGAAAACATTCAGTACTTC. This codes for CASTMGGKENIQYF. The chain employs TRBV7-2 and TRBJ2-4; 7 bases agree with TRBD2. V trimming: 7 bases; J trimming: 5 bases; junction bases outside the gene matches: 8. The CDR3 extends over 14 amino acids. The germline gives CDR1 SGHTA, CDR2 FQGNSA. Full variable domain (remainder filled in from reference TRBV7-2 and TRBJ2-4): GAGVSQSPSNKVTEKGKDVELRCDPISGHTALYWYRQSLGQGLEFLIYFQGNSAPDKSGLPSDRFSAERTGGSVSTLTIQRTQQEDSAVYLCASTMGGKENIQYFGAGTRLSVL.

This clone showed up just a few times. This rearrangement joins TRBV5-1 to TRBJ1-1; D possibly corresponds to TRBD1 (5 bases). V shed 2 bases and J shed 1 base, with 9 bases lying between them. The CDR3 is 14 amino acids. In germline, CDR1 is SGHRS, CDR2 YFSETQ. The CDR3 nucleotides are TGCGCCAGCAGCTTTCGGGGCAAGAACACTGAAGCTTTCTTT. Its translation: CASSFRGKNTEAFF.

The CDR3 spells CSGLGQGLSYGYTF. The CDR3 nucleotides are TGCAGCGGCCTGGGACAGGGGCTAAGCTATGGCTACACCTTC. This rearrangement joins TRBV29-1 to TRBJ1-2; 10 nucleotides align to TRBD1. V lost 7 bases, J lost 4 bases, and 9 bases stayed unmatched. The CDR3 contains 14 residues. The germline V gene encodes CDR1 SQVTM and CDR2 ANQGSEA.

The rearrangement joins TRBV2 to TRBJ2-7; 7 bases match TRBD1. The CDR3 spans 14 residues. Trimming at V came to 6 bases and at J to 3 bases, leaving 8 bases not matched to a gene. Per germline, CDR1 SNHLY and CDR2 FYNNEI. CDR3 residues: CASRQPGQIYEQYF. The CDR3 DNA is TGTGCCAGCAGACAACCGGGACAGATCTACGAGCAGTACTTC.

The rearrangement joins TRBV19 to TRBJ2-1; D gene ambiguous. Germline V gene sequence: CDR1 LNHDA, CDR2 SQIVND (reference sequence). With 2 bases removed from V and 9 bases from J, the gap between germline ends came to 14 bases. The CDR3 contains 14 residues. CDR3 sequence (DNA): TGTGCCAGTAGTATAAGTCTGAACTCCGTTGAGCAGTTCTTC. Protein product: CASSISLNSVEQFF.

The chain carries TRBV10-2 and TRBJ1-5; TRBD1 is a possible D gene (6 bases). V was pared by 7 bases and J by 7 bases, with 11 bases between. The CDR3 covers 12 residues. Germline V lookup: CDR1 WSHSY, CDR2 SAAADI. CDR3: CASTEGEQPQHF. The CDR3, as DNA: TGCGCCAGCACCGAGGGGGAACAGCCCCAGCATTTT.

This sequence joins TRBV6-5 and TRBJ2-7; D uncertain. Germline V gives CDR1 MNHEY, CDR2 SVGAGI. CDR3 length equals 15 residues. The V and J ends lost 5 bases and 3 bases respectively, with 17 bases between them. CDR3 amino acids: CASSPSMVSFYEQYF. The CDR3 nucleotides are TGTGCCAGCAGTCCCTCGATGGTATCTTTCTACGAGCAGTACTTC.

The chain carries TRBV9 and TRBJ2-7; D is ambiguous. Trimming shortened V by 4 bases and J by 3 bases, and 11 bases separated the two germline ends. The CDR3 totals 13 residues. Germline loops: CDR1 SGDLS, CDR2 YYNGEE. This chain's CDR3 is CASSTAAGYEQYF. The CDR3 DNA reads TGTGCCAGCAGCACTGCGGCAGGCTACGAGCAGTACTTC.

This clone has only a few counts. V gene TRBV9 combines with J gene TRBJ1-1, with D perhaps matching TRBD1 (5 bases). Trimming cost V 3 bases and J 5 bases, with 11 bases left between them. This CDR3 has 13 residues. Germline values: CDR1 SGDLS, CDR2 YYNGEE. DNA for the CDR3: TGTGCCAGCAGCGCATTGGGGGTAACTGAAGCTTTCTTT. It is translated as CASSALGVTEAFF. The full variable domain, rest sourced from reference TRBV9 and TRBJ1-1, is DSGVTQTPKHLITATGQRVTLRCSPRSGDLSVYWYQQSLDQGLQFLIQYYNGEERAKGNILERFSAQQFPDLHSELNLSSLELGDSALYFCASSALGVTEAFFGQGTRLTVV.

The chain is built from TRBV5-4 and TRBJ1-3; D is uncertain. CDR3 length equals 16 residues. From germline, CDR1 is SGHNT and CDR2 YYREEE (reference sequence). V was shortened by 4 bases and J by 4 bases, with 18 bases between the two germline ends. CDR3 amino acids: CASSARGLQGGNTIYF. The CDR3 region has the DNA TGTGCCAGCAGCGCCAGAGGTCTCCAAGGAGGAAACACCATATATTTT.

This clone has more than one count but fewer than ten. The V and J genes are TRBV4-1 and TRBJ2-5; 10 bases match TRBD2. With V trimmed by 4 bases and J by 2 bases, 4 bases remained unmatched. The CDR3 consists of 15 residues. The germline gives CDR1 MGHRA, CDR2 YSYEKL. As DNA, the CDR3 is TGCGCCAGCAGCCTCCAACTAGCGGGGCAAGAGACCCAGTACTTC. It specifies CASSLQLAGQETQYF.

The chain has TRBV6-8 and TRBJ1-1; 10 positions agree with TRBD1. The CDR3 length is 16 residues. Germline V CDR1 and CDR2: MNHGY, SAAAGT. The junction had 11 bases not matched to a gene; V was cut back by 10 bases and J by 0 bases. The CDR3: CAIPGQGKEVNTEAFF. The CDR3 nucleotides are TGTGCCATCCCGGGACAGGGGAAGGAAGTGAACACTGAAGCTTTCTTT.

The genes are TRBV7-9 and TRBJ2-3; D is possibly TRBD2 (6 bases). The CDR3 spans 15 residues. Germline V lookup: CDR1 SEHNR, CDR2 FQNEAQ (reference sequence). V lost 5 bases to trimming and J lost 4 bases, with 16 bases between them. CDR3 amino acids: CASSPRGGEADTQYF. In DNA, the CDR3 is TGTGCCAGCAGCCCAAGGGGAGGCGAGGCAGATACGCAGTATTTT.

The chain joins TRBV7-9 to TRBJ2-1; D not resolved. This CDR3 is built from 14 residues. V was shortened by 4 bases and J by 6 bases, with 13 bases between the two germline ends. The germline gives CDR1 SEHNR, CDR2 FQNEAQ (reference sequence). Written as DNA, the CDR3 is TGTGCCAGCAGCTCTGACACCCCTGGCAATGAGCAGTTCTTC. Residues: CASSSDTPGNEQFF.

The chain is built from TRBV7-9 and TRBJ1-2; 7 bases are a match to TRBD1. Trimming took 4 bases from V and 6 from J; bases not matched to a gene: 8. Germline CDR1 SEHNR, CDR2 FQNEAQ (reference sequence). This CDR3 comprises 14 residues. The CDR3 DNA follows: TGTGCCAGCAGCTCCAACAGGGGACGGCATGGCTACACCTTC. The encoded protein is CASSSNRGRHGYTF.

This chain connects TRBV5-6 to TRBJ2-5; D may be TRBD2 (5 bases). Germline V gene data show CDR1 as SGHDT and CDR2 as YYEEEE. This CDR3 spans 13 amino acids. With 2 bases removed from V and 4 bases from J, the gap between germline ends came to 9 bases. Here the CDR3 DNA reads TGTGCCAGCAGCTTTGAGGGTCCAGAGACCCAGTACTTC. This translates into CASSFEGPETQYF.

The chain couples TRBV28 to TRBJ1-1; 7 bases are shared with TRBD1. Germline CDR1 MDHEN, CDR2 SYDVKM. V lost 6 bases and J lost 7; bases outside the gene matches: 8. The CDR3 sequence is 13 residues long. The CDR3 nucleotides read TGTGCCAGCAGCCTGGGACAGCAATTTGAAGCTTTCTTT. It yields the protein CASSLGQQFEAFF.

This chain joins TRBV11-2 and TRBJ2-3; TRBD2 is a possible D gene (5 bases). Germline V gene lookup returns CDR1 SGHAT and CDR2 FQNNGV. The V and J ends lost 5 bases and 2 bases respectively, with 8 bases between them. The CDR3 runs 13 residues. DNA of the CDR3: TGTGCCAGCAGCGAGGGCCTCACAGATACGCAGTATTTT. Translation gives CASSEGLTDTQYF.

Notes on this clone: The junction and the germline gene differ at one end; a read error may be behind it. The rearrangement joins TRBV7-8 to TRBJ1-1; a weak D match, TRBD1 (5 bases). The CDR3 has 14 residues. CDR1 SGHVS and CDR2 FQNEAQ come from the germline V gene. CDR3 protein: CASNLRRVNTEAFF. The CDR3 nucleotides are TGTGCCAGCAACTTACGCAGGGTGAACACTGAAGCTTTCTTT.

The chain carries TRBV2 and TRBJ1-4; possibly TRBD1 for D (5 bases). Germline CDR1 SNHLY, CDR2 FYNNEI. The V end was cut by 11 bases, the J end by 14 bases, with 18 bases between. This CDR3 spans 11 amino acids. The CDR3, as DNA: TGTGCCCTAGCTGGGGGTAAAGAGCTGTTTTTT. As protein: CALAGGKELFF.